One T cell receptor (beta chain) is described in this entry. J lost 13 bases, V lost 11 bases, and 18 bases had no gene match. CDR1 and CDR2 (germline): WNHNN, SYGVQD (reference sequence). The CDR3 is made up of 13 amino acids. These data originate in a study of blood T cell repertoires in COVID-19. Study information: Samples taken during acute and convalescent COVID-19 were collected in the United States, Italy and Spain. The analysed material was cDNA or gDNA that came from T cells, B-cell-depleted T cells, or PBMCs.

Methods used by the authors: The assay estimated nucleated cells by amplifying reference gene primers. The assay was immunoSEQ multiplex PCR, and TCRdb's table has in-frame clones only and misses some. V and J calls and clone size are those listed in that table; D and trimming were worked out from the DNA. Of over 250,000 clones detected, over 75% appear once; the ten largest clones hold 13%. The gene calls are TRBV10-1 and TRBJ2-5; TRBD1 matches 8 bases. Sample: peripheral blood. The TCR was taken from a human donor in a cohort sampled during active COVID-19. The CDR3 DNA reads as TGCGCCTTTCCACGCCAACGCAGGGGGCGAAGGTACTTC. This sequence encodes CAFPRQRRGRRYF.